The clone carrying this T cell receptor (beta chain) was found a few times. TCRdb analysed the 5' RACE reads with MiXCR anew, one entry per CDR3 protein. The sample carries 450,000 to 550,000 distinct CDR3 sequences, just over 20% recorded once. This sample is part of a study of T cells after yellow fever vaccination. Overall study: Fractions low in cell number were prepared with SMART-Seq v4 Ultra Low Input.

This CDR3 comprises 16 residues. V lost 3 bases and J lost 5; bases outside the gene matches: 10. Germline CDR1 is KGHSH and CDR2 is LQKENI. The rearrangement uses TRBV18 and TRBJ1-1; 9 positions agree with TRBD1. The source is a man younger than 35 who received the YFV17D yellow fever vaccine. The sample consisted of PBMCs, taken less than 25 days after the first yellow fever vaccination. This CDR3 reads CASSPNRGQVGTEAFF. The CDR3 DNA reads TGTGCCAGCTCACCTAACAGGGGGCAGGTGGGGACTGAAGCTTTCTTT.